The 10 T cell receptor beta chains below come from one sample, sequenced in a study of blood T cell repertoires in COVID-19. The repertoire was sequenced with immunoSEQ multiplex PCR; TCRdb's copy has only in-frame clones and lacks some. The sample lists some 340,000 clones, 85% occurring once. Sequencing was done on a sample of peripheral blood. The receptors were gathered from a woman aged 18-29 years with acute or convalescent COVID-19.

The chain combines TRBV6-5 with TRBJ2-7; possibly TRBD1 for D (6 bases). V was shortened by 9 bases and J by 3 bases, with 12 bases between the two germline ends. Germline CDR1 and CDR2: MNHEY and SVGAGI. This CDR3 is built from 12 residues. The CDR3 reads CASERTVYEQYF. CDR3 bases: TGTGCCAGTGAGCGGACAGTCTACGAGCAGTACTTC.

The V call is TRBV2, the J call TRBJ1-1; TRBD1 matches at 7 bases. CDR1 and CDR2 (germline): SNHLY, FYNNEI. Trimming at V came to 7 bases and at J to 3 bases, leaving 11 bases not matched to a gene. The length of the CDR3 is 15 residues. CDR3 nucleotides: TGTGCCAGCACCTTGACAGGGAGGACGGACACTGAAGCTTTCTTT. Translating gives CASTLTGRTDTEAFF.

The chain couples TRBV23-1 to TRBJ2-5; 9 bases match TRBD1. TRBV23-1 is recorded as an ORF, its role being uncertain. Germline trimming cut 2 bases from V and 4 bases from J; bases unmatched to any gene: 5. The CDR3 loop spans 15 amino acids. The CDR3 sequence is CASSQVHRGLETQYF. Here the CDR3 DNA reads TGCGCCAGCAGTCAAGTTCACAGGGGGCTAGAGACCCAGTACTTC.

CDR3 loop: CASSRTGNYGYTF. CDR3 nucleotide sequence: TGTGCCAGCTCAAGGACAGGAAACTATGGCTACACCTTC. V gene TRBV18 combines with J gene TRBJ1-2; 7 bases map to TRBD1. The ends lost 5 bases at V and 2 bases at J; junction bases unmatched: 2. CDR1 and CDR2 from the germline V gene are KGHSH and LQKENI. CDR3 size: 13 residues.

This chain uses TRBV10-3 with TRBJ2-5; 10 bases match TRBD1. The germline gives CDR1 ENHRY, CDR2 SYGVKD. Losses at the gene ends were 4 bases for V and 5 bases for J; bases not matched to a gene: 7. This CDR3 comprises 15 residues. This CDR3 reads CAISVGTGVGETQYF. DNA of the CDR3: TGTGCCATCAGTGTTGGGACAGGGGTGGGGGAGACCCAGTACTTC.

The chain links TRBV5-1 to TRBJ1-1; D may be TRBD1 (6 bases). The V and J ends lost 4 bases and 2 bases respectively, with 12 bases between them. The CDR3 loop spans 14 amino acids. Germline-derived CDR1 and CDR2 are SGHRS and YFSETQ. CDR3 in amino acids: CASSQTGLNTEAFF. The DNA of the CDR3 is TGCGCCAGCAGCCAAACAGGGTTAAACACTGAAGCTTTCTTT.

The rearrangement joins TRBV28 to TRBJ1-5; 7 bases are a match to TRBD1. This CDR3 has 15 amino acids. The germline CDR1 and CDR2 sequences are MDHEN and SYDVKM. The V and J ends lost 4 bases and 3 bases, in that order; junction bases with no gene match: 6. DNA of the CDR3: TGTGCCAGCAGTTCAGGACAGGAGTTCAATCAGCCCCAGCATTTT. Translated, it gives CASSSGQEFNQPQHF.

The J gene is TRBJ2-1, the V gene TRBV30; D ambiguous. The V and J ends lost 0 bases and 4 bases respectively, with 4 bases between them. Germline CDR1 and CDR2: GTSNPN and SVGIG (reference sequence). The CDR3 extends over 12 amino acids. For the CDR3, the DNA is TGTGCCTGGAGTGTTTCGTACAATGAGCAGTTCTTC. Translated, it gives CAWSVSYNEQFF.

V gene TRBV5-1 combines with J gene TRBJ1-2; D is undetermined. This CDR3 comprises 17 residues. Germline loops: CDR1 SGHRS, CDR2 YFSETQ. V was cut by 0 bases and J by 6 bases, with 21 bases left in between. The CDR3 sequence is CASSLAPGSVGEDGYTF. The CDR3 DNA follows: TGCGCCAGCAGCTTGGCCCCTGGGTCGGTCGGGGAGGATGGCTACACCTTC.

A single count supports this clone. The chain carries TRBV18 and TRBJ2-2; possible D gene TRBD1, 6 bases. The CDR3 extends over 15 amino acids. V was clipped by 6 bases and J by 3 bases, with 14 bases between them. Germline assignment: CDR1 KGHSH and CDR2 LQKENI. CDR3: CASSSQGSDTGELFF. The CDR3 nucleotides are TGTGCCAGCTCTTCCCAGGGGTCGGACACCGGGGAGCTGTTTTTT.